This T cell receptor (beta chain) was identified during a study of T cell repertoires in ileal Crohn's disease. At the level of the study: M6 samples are neoterminal ileum biopsies from postoperative colonoscopy.

The study, taken as a whole, reports: Mucosal expansions were suggested to be mainly CD8 T cells. Clonality above 26.8% at surgery always came with endoscopic recurrence.

Trimming at V came to 3 bases and at J to 3 bases, leaving 6 bases not matched to a gene. The V gene's germline CDR1 is SGHTA and CDR2 FQGTGA. The CDR3 loop spans 15 amino acids. TCRdb keeps only in-frame clones here, not all; method: immunoSEQ multiplex PCR. The sample records roughly 62,000 clones, about 88% being singletons. Concerning this clone itself: Its antigen is not identified.

Time point described: neoterminal ileum biopsy at postoperative endoscopy, about 6 months after surgery. The clonotype comes from an adult with Crohn's disease. The chain is built from TRBV7-3 and TRBJ2-3; 7 bases map to TRBD2. The sample was ileal tissue. The CDR3 protein is CASSFGGRQTDTQYF. The CDR3 nucleotides are TGTGCCAGCAGCTTCGGCGGGAGACAGACAGATACGCAGTATTTT.